This is a list of T cell receptor beta chains from one sample in a study of cytomegalovirus exposure and HLA in healthy donors. Using immunoSEQ multiplex PCR, the repertoire was profiled, and TCRdb retains in-frame clones only, with some absent. The table has about 37,000 clones, roughly four fifths seen once. The sequencing input was PBMCs. The receptors stem from a woman aged 35 to 49 in good health and CMV-seronegative. CDR3s include the opening cysteine and the closing phenylalanine or tryptophan. The order of the fields is CDR3 DNA, CDR3 protein, CDR3 length, J gene, D gene, V gene, clone size. The D gene is left open where the match is weak. Clone size is given for some rows only: seen once, a few or many times, or a class if the clone is expanded.

CDR3nt: TGCAGCGTAGCTGGGCAGAACACTGAAGCTTTCTTT
CDR3aa: CSVAGQNTEAFF
len: 12
j_gene: TRBJ1-1
d_gene: -
v_gene: TRBV29-1
abundance: few

CDR3nt: TGTGCCAGCAGCCAAGGGTCCTACCTTGAGGGCTACACCTTC
CDR3aa: CASSQGSYLEGYTF
len: 14
j_gene: TRBJ1-2
d_gene: -
v_gene: TRBV4-2
abundance: -

CDR3nt: TGTGCCAGCAGCTTAACAGGGGGATCGGGTAGCACCTTC
CDR3aa: CASSLTGGSGSTF
len: 13
j_gene: TRBJ1-2
d_gene: TRBD1
v_gene: TRBV9
abundance: -

CDR3nt: TGTGCCAGCAGCAAACTAGCGGGGGGCCGTGGGACCGGGGAGCTGTTTTTT
CDR3aa: CASSKLAGGRGTGELFF
len: 17
j_gene: TRBJ2-2
d_gene: TRBD2
v_gene: TRBV7-8
abundance: -

CDR3nt: TGTGCCACTCAAAAAGCGGGAAGCAGGCAAGAGACCCAGTACTTC
CDR3aa: CATQKAGSRQETQYF
len: 15
j_gene: TRBJ2-5
d_gene: TRBD2
v_gene: TRBV25-1
abundance: once

CDR3nt: TGTGCCAGCTCACAACAGAACACAGATACGCAGTATTTT
CDR3aa: CASSQQNTDTQYF
len: 13
j_gene: TRBJ2-3
d_gene: -
v_gene: TRBV18
abundance: -

CDR3nt: TGTGCCAGCAGCTTAAGTGGGACAGGCCCTTTGGGGACCCAGTACTTC
CDR3aa: CASSLSGTGPLGTQYF
len: 16
j_gene: TRBJ2-5
d_gene: TRBD1
v_gene: TRBV7-2
abundance: -

CDR3nt: TGTGCCAGCAGCGCGTCCGGACAGGGGAATTCACCCCTCCACTTT
CDR3aa: CASSASGQGNSPLHF
len: 15
j_gene: TRBJ1-6
d_gene: TRBD1
v_gene: TRBV5-8
abundance: -

CDR3nt: TGTGCCAGCAGCTTGGCCAAAAACTCAGGGTACCATGGCTACACCTTC
CDR3aa: CASSLAKNSGYHGYTF
len: 16
j_gene: TRBJ1-2
d_gene: -
v_gene: TRBV5-5
abundance: -

CDR3nt: TGTGCCAGCAGCCCCCGGAGCACTGAAGCTTTCTTT
CDR3aa: CASSPRSTEAFF
len: 12
j_gene: TRBJ1-1
d_gene: -
v_gene: TRBV11-1
abundance: -

CDR3nt: TGCGCCAGCAGCTTGACGGACAGTATGAACACTGAAGCTTTCTTT
CDR3aa: CASSLTDSMNTEAFF
len: 15
j_gene: TRBJ1-1
d_gene: -
v_gene: TRBV5-1
abundance: once

CDR3nt: TGTGCCTCGGGGGAGAACACCATATATTTT
CDR3aa: CASGENTIYF
len: 10
j_gene: TRBJ1-3
d_gene: -
v_gene: TRBV2
abundance: once

CDR3nt: TGTGCCAGCTCACCACAAAGGACAGGGGACACCATATATTTT
CDR3aa: CASSPQRTGDTIYF
len: 14
j_gene: TRBJ1-3
d_gene: TRBD1
v_gene: TRBV18
abundance: -

CDR3nt: TGTGCCACCAGCAGAGATGCGACAGGGAGCTCCTACGAGCAGTACTTC
CDR3aa: CATSRDATGSSYEQYF
len: 16
j_gene: TRBJ2-7
d_gene: TRBD1
v_gene: TRBV15
abundance: -

CDR3nt: TGTGCCAGCAGCTTGGCCCGGGGTTTGGATGGCTACACCTTC
CDR3aa: CASSLARGLDGYTF
len: 14
j_gene: TRBJ1-2
d_gene: -
v_gene: TRBV5-5
abundance: few

CDR3nt: TGTGCCTCAGCGCCGAGCCCGGGAGATACCTACGAGCAGTACTTC
CDR3aa: CASAPSPGDTYEQYF
len: 15
j_gene: TRBJ2-7
d_gene: -
v_gene: TRBV7-3
abundance: -

CDR3nt: TGTGCCAGCAGCCCCGGGACTAGCGGAACAGATACGCAGTATTTT
CDR3aa: CASSPGTSGTDTQYF
len: 15
j_gene: TRBJ2-3
d_gene: TRBD2
v_gene: TRBV5-6
abundance: -

CDR3nt: TGTGCCAGTAGTGGGGGGACAGGTGGTGAAAAACTGTTTTTT
CDR3aa: CASSGGTGGEKLFF
len: 14
j_gene: TRBJ1-4
d_gene: TRBD1
v_gene: TRBV19
abundance: -

CDR3nt: TGCAGCGTTTCCCAGACGACTGACACTGAAGCTTTCTTT
CDR3aa: CSVSQTTDTEAFF
len: 13
j_gene: TRBJ1-1
d_gene: -
v_gene: TRBV29-1
abundance: -

CDR3nt: TGTGCCAGCAGCCAACCTACTCTAGCGGGGGAAGAGACCCAGTACTTC
CDR3aa: CASSQPTLAGEETQYF
len: 16
j_gene: TRBJ2-5
d_gene: TRBD2
v_gene: TRBV4-2
abundance: -

CDR3nt: TGTGCCAGCTCACCGCTCCGGGACAGGGTAAATGGCTACACCTTC
CDR3aa: CASSPLRDRVNGYTF
len: 15
j_gene: TRBJ1-2
d_gene: TRBD1
v_gene: TRBV18
abundance: -

CDR3nt: TGCGCCAGCAGCAGGACAGGAGACTCCTACGAGCAGTACTTC
CDR3aa: CASSRTGDSYEQYF
len: 14
j_gene: TRBJ2-7
d_gene: TRBD1
v_gene: TRBV5-1
abundance: few

CDR3nt: TGTGCCAGTAATCTCCATTGGTCGGGAGGGAGGGGTGAAAAACTGTTTTTT
CDR3aa: CASNLHWSGGRGEKLFF
len: 17
j_gene: TRBJ1-4
d_gene: -
v_gene: TRBV19
abundance: -

CDR3nt: TGTGCCAGCAGCCGGGCGGGGCTCTCTGGGGCCAACGTCCTGACTTTC
CDR3aa: CASSRAGLSGANVLTF
len: 16
j_gene: TRBJ2-6
d_gene: -
v_gene: TRBV7-8
abundance: -

CDR3nt: TGTGCCAGCAGTAAGACCCCCGGGGGGAACACTGAAGCTTTCTTT
CDR3aa: CASSKTPGGNTEAFF
len: 15
j_gene: TRBJ1-1
d_gene: -
v_gene: TRBV9
abundance: -

CDR3nt: TGTGCCAGCAGCTTACGGGGGACCCACGGAGAGACCCAGTACTTC
CDR3aa: CASSLRGTHGETQYF
len: 15
j_gene: TRBJ2-5
d_gene: -
v_gene: TRBV7-8
abundance: -

CDR3nt: TGTGCCAGCAGATTAGGGGGAGGCACAGATACGCAGTATTTT
CDR3aa: CASRLGGGTDTQYF
len: 14
j_gene: TRBJ2-3
d_gene: -
v_gene: TRBV11-2
abundance: -

CDR3nt: TGTGCCAGCAGATTAACAGGGCTTTTTGGCTACACCTTC
CDR3aa: CASRLTGLFGYTF
len: 13
j_gene: TRBJ1-2
d_gene: -
v_gene: TRBV6-5
abundance: -

CDR3nt: TGTGCCAGCAGCTCGCCTTTTGACAGGGGGAACTATGGCTACACCTTC
CDR3aa: CASSSPFDRGNYGYTF
len: 16
j_gene: TRBJ1-2
d_gene: TRBD1
v_gene: TRBV7-8
abundance: -

CDR3nt: TGCGCCAGCAGCTTGGATTCTGGCAATCAGCCCCAGCATTTT
CDR3aa: CASSLDSGNQPQHF
len: 14
j_gene: TRBJ1-5
d_gene: -
v_gene: TRBV5-1
abundance: few

CDR3nt: TGCGCCAGCAGCCGTCAGGGGTTTAATGGCTACACCTTC
CDR3aa: CASSRQGFNGYTF
len: 13
j_gene: TRBJ1-2
d_gene: -
v_gene: TRBV4-3
abundance: -

CDR3nt: TGTGCCAGCAGCTTTACAAACTCCTACGAGCAGTACTTC
CDR3aa: CASSFTNSYEQYF
len: 13
j_gene: TRBJ2-7
d_gene: -
v_gene: TRBV13
abundance: -

CDR3nt: TGCAGCGCCAAGCGGGGGAGCACAGATACGCAGTATTTT
CDR3aa: CSAKRGSTDTQYF
len: 13
j_gene: TRBJ2-3
d_gene: TRBD2
v_gene: TRBV29-1
abundance: -

CDR3nt: TGCGCCAGCAGCTTAAATTCTGTGAACACCGGGGAGCTGTTTTTT
CDR3aa: CASSLNSVNTGELFF
len: 15
j_gene: TRBJ2-2
d_gene: -
v_gene: TRBV5-1
abundance: -

CDR3nt: TGTGCCACCTCGGGACAGGGGGCTTCTGAAGCTTTCTTT
CDR3aa: CATSGQGASEAFF
len: 13
j_gene: TRBJ1-1
d_gene: TRBD1
v_gene: TRBV27
abundance: -

CDR3nt: TGTGCCAGCAGCTTAGGACAGGGGGGACCTAATGAAAAACTGTTTTTT
CDR3aa: CASSLGQGGPNEKLFF
len: 16
j_gene: TRBJ1-4
d_gene: TRBD1
v_gene: TRBV5-4
abundance: -